This T cell receptor beta chain was sequenced for a study of response to subunit inactivated influenza vaccine. The CDR3 covers 13 residues. V gave up 3 bases and J gave up 2 bases, with 8 bases separating them. This clonotype was detected many times. A single record per CDR3 protein comes from TCRdb applying MiXCR to the RT-PCR reads. The sample yields some 480,000 distinct CDR3 sequences, 9.5% to 13% seen once. This sequence was found in a man aged 50 to 60 who received an inactivated influenza vaccine. The chain recombines TRBV12-3 or TRBV12-4 with TRBJ2-7, with D possibly being TRBD1 (6 bases). Source: PBMCs from blood, taken 45 days after vaccination. CDR3 nucleotide sequence: TGTGCCAGCAGTTTTGCAGGGGCCTACGAGCAGTACTTC. This gives the protein CASSFAGAYEQYF.